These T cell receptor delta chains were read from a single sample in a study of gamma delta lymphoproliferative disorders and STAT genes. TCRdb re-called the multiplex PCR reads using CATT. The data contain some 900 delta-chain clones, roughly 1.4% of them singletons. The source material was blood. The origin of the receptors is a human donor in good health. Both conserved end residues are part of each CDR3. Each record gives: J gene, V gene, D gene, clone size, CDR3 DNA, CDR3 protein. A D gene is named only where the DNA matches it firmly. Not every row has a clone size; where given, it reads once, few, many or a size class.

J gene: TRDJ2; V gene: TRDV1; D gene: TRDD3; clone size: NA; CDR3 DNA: TGTGCTCTTGGGGAAGATCGACTTCCGATTCCCGTACTGGGGATACGTACTTATACTTTGACAGCACAACTCTTCTTT; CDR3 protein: CALGEDRLPIPVLGIRTYTLTAQLFF
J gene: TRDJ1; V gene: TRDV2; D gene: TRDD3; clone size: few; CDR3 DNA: TGTGCCTGTGACCCCGTACTGGGGGAAACTCTTTACACCGATAAACTCATCTTT; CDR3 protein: CACDPVLGETLYTDKLIF
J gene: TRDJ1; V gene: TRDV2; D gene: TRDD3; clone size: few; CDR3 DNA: TGTGCCTGTGACACACGTGGGGCAATTACTGGGGGAGCCAGGCCCCCAAACACCGATAAACTCATCTTT; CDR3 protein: CACDTRGAITGGARPPNTDKLIF
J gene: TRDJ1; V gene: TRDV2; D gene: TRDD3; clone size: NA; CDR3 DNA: TGTGCCTGTGACTCAATACTGGGGGCCCTCCGGCGATCCCCGAACACCGATAAACTCATCTTT; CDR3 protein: CACDSILGALRRSPNTDKLIF
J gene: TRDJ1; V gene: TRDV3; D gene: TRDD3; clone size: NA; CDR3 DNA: TGTGCCTTTAAGAGGGTGGGGGATACGTCTTTCACCGATAAACTCATCTTT; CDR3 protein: CAFKRVGDTSFTDKLIF
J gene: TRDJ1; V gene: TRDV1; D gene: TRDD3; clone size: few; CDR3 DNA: TGTGCTCTTGGTTTCAAATTACTGGGGGAAGATAGAGTGACCGATAAACTCATCTTT; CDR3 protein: CALGFKLLGEDRVTDKLIF
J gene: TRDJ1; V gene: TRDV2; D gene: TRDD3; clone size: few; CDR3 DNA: TGTGCCTGTGACTTACTGGGGGATAGGGTCGATAAACTCATCTTT; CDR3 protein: CACDLLGDRVDKLIF
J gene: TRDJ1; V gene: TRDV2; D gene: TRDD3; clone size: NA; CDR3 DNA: TGTGCCTGTGACACCCTAAGCGTGACTGGGGGATACACCGATAAACTCATCTTT; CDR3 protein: CACDTLSVTGGYTDKLIF
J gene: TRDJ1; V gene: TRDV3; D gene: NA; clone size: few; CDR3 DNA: TGTGCCGCCTGGGAATTCCCAGGGGTGGGGGACACCGATAAACTCATCTTT; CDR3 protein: CAAWEFPGVGDTDKLIF
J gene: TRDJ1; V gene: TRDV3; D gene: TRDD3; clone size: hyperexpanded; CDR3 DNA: TGTGCCGCCTGGGAATTCCCAGGGGTGGGGGATACGTCTTTCACCGATAAACTCATCTTT; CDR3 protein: CAAWEFPGVGDTSFTDKLIF
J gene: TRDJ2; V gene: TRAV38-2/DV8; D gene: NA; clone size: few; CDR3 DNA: TGTGCTTATAGGACGAATTCAGGAAACACACCTCTTATCTTT; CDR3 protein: CAYRTNSGNTPLIF
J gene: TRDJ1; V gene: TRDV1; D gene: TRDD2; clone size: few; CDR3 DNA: TGTGCTCTTGGGGAACCGATAGCCTTCCTAGCCCTCTGGGGCAGTCACACCGATAAACTCATCTTT; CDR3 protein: CALGEPIAFLALWGSHTDKLIF
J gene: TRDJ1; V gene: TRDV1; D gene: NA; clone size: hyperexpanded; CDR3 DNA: TGTGCTCTTGGGGAAAGAAGAGGGTTCCTTAAGTACACCGATAAACTCATCTTT; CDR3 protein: CALGERRGFLKYTDKLIF
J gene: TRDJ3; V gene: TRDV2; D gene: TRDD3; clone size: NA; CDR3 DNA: TGTGCCTGTGACACCCTACTGGGGGATACGGAGGACTCCTGGGACACCCGACAGATGTTTTTC; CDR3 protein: CACDTLLGDTEDSWDTRQMFF
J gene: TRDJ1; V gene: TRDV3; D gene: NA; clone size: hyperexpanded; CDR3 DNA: TGTGCCTTCGACACCGATAAACTCATCTTT; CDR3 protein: CAFDTDKLIF
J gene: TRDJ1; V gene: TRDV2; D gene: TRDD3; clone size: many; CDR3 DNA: TGTGCCTGTGACACCGTAGGGCTGGGGGAAAACGGGGCCGATAAACTCATCTTT; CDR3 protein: CACDTVGLGENGADKLIF
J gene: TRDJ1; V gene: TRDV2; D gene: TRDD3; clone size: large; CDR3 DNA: TGTGCCTGTGACACCGTTCCGCTGGGGATATTGGGCACCGATAAACTCATCTTT; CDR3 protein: CACDTVPLGILGTDKLIF